This T cell receptor (beta chain) is from a study of Graves' ophthalmopathy and Graves' hyperthyroidism. Study context: Researchers obtained peripheral blood at initial diagnosis, before any treatment had begun.

V was clipped by 5 bases and J by 3 bases, with 10 bases between them. The CDR3 spans 14 residues. The germline gives CDR1 MNHEY, CDR2 SVGEGT. Hyperthyroidism patients were newly diagnosed, under 2 months' duration, aged 18 to 65. RNA transcripts were the template, and TCR beta CDR3 regions were amplified from them. First-round RT-PCR employed HTBI primers, with a second-round multiplex PCR after it. TCRdb re-called the multiplex PCR reads through MiXCR, storing one row per CDR3 protein. The sample carries hundreds of thousands of distinct CDR3 sequences, about 20% recorded once. The source material was peripheral blood. The sequence derives from a woman younger than 30 with stable Graves' hyperthyroidism. Some clones in this sample may be carry-over from other donors' samples. The chain couples TRBV6-2 or TRBV6-3 to TRBJ2-2; D may be TRBD1 or TRBD2 (5 bases each). CDR3 region: CASSDGAYTGELFF. The CDR3 DNA is TGTGCCAGCAGTGACGGGGCCTACACCGGGGAGCTGTTTTTT.